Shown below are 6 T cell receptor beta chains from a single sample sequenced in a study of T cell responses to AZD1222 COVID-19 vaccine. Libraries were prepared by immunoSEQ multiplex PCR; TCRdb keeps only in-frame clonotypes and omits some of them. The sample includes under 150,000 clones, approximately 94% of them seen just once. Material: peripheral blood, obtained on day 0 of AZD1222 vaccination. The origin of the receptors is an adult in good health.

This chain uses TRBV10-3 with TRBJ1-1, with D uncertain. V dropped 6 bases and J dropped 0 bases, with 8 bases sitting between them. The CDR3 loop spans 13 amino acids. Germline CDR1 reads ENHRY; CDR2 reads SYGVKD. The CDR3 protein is CAISPTMNTEAFF. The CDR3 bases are TGTGCCATCAGCCCTACTATGAACACTGAAGCTTTCTTT.

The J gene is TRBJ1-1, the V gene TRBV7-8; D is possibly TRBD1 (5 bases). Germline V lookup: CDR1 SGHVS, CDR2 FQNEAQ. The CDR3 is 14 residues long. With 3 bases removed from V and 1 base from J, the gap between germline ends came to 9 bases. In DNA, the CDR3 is TGTGCCAGCAGCTTCGGTGGGGGGAACACTGAAGCTTTCTTT. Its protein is CASSFGGGNTEAFF.

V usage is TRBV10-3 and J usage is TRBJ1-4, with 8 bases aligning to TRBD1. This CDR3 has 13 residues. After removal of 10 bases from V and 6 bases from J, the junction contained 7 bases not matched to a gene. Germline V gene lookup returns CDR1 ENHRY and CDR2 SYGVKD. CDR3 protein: CATGSTGDEKLFF. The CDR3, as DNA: TGTGCCACGGGCTCGACAGGGGATGAAAAACTGTTTTTT.

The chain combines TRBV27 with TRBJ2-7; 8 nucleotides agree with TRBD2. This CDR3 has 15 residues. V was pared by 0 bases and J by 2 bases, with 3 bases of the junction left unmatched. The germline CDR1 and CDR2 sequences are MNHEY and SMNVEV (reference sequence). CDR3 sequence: CASSLSSGGAYEQYF. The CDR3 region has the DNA TGTGCCAGCAGTTTATCGTCGGGAGGGGCCTACGAGCAGTACTTC.

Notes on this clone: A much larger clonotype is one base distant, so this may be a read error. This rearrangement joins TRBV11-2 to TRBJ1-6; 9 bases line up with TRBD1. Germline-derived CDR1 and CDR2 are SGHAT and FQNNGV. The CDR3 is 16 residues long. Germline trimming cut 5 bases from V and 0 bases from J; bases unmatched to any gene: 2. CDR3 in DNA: TGTGCCAGCAGCCCGGGACAGGGCTCCTATAATTCACCCCTCCACTTT. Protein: CASSPGQGSYNSPLHF.

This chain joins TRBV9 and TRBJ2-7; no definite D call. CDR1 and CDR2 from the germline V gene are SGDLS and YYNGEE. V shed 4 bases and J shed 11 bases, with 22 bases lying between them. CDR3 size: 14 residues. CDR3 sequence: CASSPRSGTELKYF. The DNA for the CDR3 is TGTGCCAGCAGCCCCCGAAGTGGTACGGAGTTGAAGTACTTC.